This T cell receptor (beta chain) was recovered during a study of cytomegalovirus exposure and HLA in healthy donors. CDR3 size: 15 residues. Trimming cost V 0 bases and J 1 base, with 6 bases left between them. Germline V gene lookup returns CDR1 KGHSH and CDR2 LQKENI. For this clone: What it recognizes is unknown.

The study ran its PCR with 60 Vbeta and 13 Jbeta primers. Assay: immunoSEQ multiplex PCR; the TCRdb copy retains only in-frame clones and omits some. The sample lists about 180,000 clones, roughly 79% occurring once. General study points: Previous analysis showed most TCR beta V segments were productive about 90% or about 30% of the time. Rare TCR sequences predominated, though certain public TCRs were found in many donors. Accurate predictions that matched the HLA-A and HLA-B alleles of most subjects were reportedly made from TCR beta sequences.

The chain combines TRBV18 with TRBJ2-2, with a possible D match to TRBD1 (5 bases). The receptor was derived from a woman between 18 and 29 years old in good health and CMV-seropositive. The sample was PBMCs. The CDR3 region is CASSPPGQNTGELFF. Written as DNA, the CDR3 is TGTGCCAGCTCACCACCGGGGCAGAACACCGGGGAGCTGTTTTTT.